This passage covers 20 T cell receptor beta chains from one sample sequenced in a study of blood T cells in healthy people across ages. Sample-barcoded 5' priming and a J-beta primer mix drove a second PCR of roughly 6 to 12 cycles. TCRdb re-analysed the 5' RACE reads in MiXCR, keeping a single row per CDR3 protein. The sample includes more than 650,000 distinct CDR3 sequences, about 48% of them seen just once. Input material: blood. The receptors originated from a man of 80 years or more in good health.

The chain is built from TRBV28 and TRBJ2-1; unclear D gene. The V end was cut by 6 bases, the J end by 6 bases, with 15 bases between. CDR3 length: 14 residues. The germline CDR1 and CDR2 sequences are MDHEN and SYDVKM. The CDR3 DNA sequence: TGTGCCAGCAGCGGGCCCCCATTGGGCAATGAGCAGTTCTTC. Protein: CASSGPPLGNEQFF.

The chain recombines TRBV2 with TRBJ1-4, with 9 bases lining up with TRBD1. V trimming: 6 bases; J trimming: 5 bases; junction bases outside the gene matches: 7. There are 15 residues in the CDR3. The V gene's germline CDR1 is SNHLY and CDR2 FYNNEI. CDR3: CASSILGTGNEKLFF. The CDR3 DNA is TGTGCCAGCAGCATCCTAGGGACAGGGAATGAAAAACTGTTTTTT.

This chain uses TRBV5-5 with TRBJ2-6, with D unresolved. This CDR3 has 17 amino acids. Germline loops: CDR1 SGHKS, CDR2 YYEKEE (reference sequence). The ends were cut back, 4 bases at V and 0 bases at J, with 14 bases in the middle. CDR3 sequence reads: CASSPQGIGSGANVLTF. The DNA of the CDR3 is TGTGCCAGCAGCCCACAAGGAATCGGCTCTGGGGCCAACGTCCTGACTTTC.

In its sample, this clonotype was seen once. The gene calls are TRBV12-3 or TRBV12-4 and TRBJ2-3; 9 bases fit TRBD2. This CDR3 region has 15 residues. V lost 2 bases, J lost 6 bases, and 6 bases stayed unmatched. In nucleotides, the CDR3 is TGTGCCAGCAGTTTATGGGCTAGCGGGGATGATACGCAGTATTTT. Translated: CASSLWASGDDTQYF.

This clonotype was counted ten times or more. DNA for the CDR3: TGCGCCAGCAGCCTAGCGGGCAACAATGAGCAGTTCTTC. As protein: CASSLAGNNEQFF. The chain is built from TRBV5-1 and TRBJ2-1; 8 bases agree with TRBD2. J was trimmed by 5 bases and V by 4 bases; bases with no gene match: 2. CDR1 and CDR2 from the germline V gene are SGHRS and YFSETQ. The CDR3 length is 13 residues.

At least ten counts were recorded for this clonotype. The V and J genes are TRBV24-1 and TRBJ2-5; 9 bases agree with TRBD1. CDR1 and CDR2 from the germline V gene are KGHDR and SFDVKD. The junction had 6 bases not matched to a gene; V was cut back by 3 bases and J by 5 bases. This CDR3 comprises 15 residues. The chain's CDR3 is CATSDPTGGLETQYF. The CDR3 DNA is TGTGCCACCAGTGATCCGACAGGGGGTCTGGAGACCCAGTACTTC.

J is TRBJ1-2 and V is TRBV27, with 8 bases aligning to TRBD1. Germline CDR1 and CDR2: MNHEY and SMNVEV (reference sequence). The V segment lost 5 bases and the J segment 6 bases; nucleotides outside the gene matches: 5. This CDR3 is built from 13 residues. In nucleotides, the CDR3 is TGTGCCAGCAGTCGGACAGGGTCGAATGGCTACACCTTC. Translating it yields CASSRTGSNGYTF.

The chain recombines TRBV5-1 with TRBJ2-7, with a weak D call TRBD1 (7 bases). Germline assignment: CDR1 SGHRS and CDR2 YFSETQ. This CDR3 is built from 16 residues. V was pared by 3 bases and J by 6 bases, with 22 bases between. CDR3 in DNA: TGCGCCAGCAGCTATGATGGGCAGGGGGGCGTGGGCGAGCAGTACTTC. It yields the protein CASSYDGQGGVGEQYF. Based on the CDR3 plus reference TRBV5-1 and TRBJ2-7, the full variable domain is KAGVTQTPRYLIKTRGQQVTLSCSPISGHRSVSWYQQTPGQGLQFLFEYFSETQRNKGNFPGRFSGRQFSNSRSEMNVSTLELGDSALYLCASSYDGQGGVGEQYFGPGTRLTVT.

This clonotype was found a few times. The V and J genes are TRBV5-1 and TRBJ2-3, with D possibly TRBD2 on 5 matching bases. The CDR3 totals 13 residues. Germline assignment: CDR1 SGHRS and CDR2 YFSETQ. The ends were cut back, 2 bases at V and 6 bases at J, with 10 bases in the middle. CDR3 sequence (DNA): TGCGCCAGCAGCTTACAGCCGGGGGATACGCAGTATTTT. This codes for CASSLQPGDTQYF.

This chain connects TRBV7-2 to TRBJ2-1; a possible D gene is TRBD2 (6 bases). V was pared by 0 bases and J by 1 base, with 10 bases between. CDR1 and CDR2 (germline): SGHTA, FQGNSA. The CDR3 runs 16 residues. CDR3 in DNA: TGTGCCAGCAGCTTAGCCGGGAGTAGATCCTACAATGAGCAGTTCTTC. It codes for CASSLAGSRSYNEQFF.

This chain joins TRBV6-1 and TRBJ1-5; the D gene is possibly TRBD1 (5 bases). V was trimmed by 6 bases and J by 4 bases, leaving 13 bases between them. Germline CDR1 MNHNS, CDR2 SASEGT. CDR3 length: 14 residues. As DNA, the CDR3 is TGTGCCAGCAGGGCCAGGGCGGGGAATCAGCCCCAGCATTTT. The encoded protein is CASRARAGNQPQHF.

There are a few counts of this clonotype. In nucleotides, the CDR3 is TGCGCCAGCAGCTTGTGGGGTCCTGACAATGAGCAGTTCTTC. Encoded protein: CASSLWGPDNEQFF. The chain has TRBV5-1 and TRBJ2-1, with D unclear. V was pared by 1 base and J by 5 bases, with 10 bases between. CDR1 is SGHRS and CDR2 is YFSETQ in the germline V gene. This CDR3 contains 14 residues.

The DNA for the CDR3 is TGTGCCAGCAGTCCGACAGACAGGAACTCCTACAATGAGCAGTTCTTC. Its translation is CASSPTDRNSYNEQFF. The chain is built from TRBV11-2 and TRBJ2-1; D may be TRBD1 (6 bases). The CDR3 runs 16 residues. CDR1 SGHAT and CDR2 FQNNGV come from the germline V gene. Deletions cut 6 bases from V and 0 bases from J, with 15 bases between.

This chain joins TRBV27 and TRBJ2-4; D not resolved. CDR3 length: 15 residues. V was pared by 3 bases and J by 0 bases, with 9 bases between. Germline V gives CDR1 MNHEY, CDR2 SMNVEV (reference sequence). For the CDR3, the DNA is TGTGCCAGCAGTTTGACACCCGTAGCCAAAAACATTCAGTACTTC. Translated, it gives CASSLTPVAKNIQYF.

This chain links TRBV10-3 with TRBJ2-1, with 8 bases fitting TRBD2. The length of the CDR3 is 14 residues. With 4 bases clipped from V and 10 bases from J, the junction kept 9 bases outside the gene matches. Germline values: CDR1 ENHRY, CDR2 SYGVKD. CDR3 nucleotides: TGTGCCATCAGTGTGATAGCGGGACAAGGCGAGCAGTTCTTC. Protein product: CAISVIAGQGEQFF.

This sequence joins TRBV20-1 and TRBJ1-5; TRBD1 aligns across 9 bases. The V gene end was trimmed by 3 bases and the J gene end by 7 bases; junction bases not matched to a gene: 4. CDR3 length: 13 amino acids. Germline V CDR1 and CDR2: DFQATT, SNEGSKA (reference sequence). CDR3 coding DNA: TGCAGTGCTAGGACAGGGGGAGAACAGCCCCAGCATTTT. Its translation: CSARTGGEQPQHF.

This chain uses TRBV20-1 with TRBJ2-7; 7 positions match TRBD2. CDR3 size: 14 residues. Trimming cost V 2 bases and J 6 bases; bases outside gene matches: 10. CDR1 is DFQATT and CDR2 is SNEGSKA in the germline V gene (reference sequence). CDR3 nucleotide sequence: TGCAGTGCTAGACTGGGCGGGAGAAGCCGCGAGCAGTACTTC. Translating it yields CSARLGGRSREQYF.

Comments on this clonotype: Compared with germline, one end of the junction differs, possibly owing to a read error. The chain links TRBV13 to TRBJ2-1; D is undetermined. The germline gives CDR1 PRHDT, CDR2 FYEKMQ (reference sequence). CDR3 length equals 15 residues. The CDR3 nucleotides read TGTACCAGCAGCCCCCCCGAGGTATCATACAATGAGCAGTTCTTC. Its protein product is CTSSPPEVSYNEQFF.

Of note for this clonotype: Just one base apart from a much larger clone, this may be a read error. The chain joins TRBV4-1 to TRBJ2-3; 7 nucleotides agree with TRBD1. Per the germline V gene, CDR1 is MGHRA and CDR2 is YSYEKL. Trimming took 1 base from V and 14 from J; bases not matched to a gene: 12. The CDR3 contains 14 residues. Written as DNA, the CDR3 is TGCGCCAGCAGCCAAGCCGGGTGGGACAGATACGCGTATTTT. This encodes CASSQAGWDRYAYF.

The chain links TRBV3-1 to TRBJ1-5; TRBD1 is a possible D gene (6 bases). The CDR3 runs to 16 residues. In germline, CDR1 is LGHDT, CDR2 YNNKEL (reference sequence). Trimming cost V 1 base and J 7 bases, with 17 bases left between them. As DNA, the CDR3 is TGTGCCAGCAGCCAAGGGGGGGCCCACTCGTACCAGCCCCAGCATTTT. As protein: CASSQGGAHSYQPQHF.